The 16 T cell receptor beta chains reported below all come from one sample, sequenced in a study of T cell responses to AZD1222 COVID-19 vaccine. The protocol was immunoSEQ multiplex PCR, while the TCRdb copy is restricted to in-frame clones and leaves out a portion. Here the sample spans more than 120,000 clones, around 90% being singletons. The sequences come from peripheral blood, collected 28 days after the second AZD1222 dose. The receptors here all came from an adult who received the AZD1222 COVID-19 vaccine.

V usage is TRBV19 and J usage is TRBJ1-1; D gene unclear. Germline values: CDR1 LNHDA, CDR2 SQIVND (reference sequence). V lost 2 bases and J lost 4, with 8 bases in between. This CDR3 region has 13 residues. CDR3: CASSITVGTEAFF. CDR3 DNA: TGTGCCAGTAGTATAACGGTTGGCACTGAAGCTTTCTTT.

Written as DNA, the CDR3 is TGTGCCAGCAGCTTGGGGGACAGGAACACTGAAGCTTTCTTT. Amino acids: CASSLGDRNTEAFF. The chain carries TRBV5-6 and TRBJ1-1, with 7 bases matching TRBD1. This CDR3 spans 14 amino acids. The V and J ends lost 0 bases and 1 base, in that order; junction bases with no gene match: 0. The germline V gene has CDR1 SGHDT and CDR2 YYEEEE.

The J gene is TRBJ2-7, the V gene TRBV10-3; tentatively, D is TRBD1 or TRBD2 (7 bases each). CDR1 and CDR2 from the germline V gene are ENHRY and SYGVKD. CDR3 length: 12 amino acids. The V and J ends lost 6 bases and 6 bases respectively, with 12 bases between them. This CDR3 reads CAIRQGEGEQYF. For the CDR3, the DNA is TGTGCCATCAGGCAGGGGGAGGGCGAGCAGTACTTC.

The chain recombines TRBV10-1 with TRBJ1-5, with 7 bases that match TRBD1. The germline V gene encodes CDR1 WNHNN and CDR2 SYGVQD (reference sequence). The CDR3 has 15 residues. Losses at the gene ends were 6 bases for V and 9 bases for J; bases not matched to a gene: 14. The CDR3 protein is CASRLRDRPQWPQHF. CDR3 bases: TGCGCCAGCAGGCTCCGGGACAGACCTCAATGGCCCCAGCATTTT.

The chain has TRBV24-1 and TRBJ2-3, with 9 bases aligning to TRBD1. The CDR3 sequence is 17 residues long. V lost 3 bases and J lost 2; bases outside the gene matches: 8. Germline V gene lookup returns CDR1 KGHDR and CDR2 SFDVKD. The CDR3 protein is CATSDALRDRDTDTQYF. The DNA of the CDR3 is TGTGCCACCAGTGATGCTCTTAGGGACAGGGACACAGATACGCAGTATTTT.

V gene TRBV6-6 combines with J gene TRBJ2-3; the match to TRBD2 covers 9 bases. V trimming: 10 bases; J trimming: 3 bases; junction bases outside the gene matches: 8. Looked up from germline, CDR1 is MNHNY and CDR2 is SVGAGI (reference sequence). The CDR3 loop spans 14 amino acids. The CDR3 bases are TGTGCCATAGCAGCGGGAGGAACGACAGATACGCAGTATTTT. Its translation is CAIAAGGTTDTQYF.

J is TRBJ2-7 and V is TRBV11-2; perhaps TRBD2 as D (5 bases). The CDR3 spans 14 residues. Germline CDR1 is SGHAT and CDR2 is FQNNGV. Trimming left V 1 base short and J 6 bases short, with 13 bases between. Written as DNA, the CDR3 is TGTGCCAGCAGCTTAGTGAGGAGGACTCCCGAGCAGTACTTC. The encoded protein is CASSLVRRTPEQYF.

The chain combines TRBV19 with TRBJ1-1, with D possibly matching TRBD1 (5 bases). CDR3 length equals 14 residues. V was cut by 3 bases and J by 5 bases, with 13 bases left in between. Germline values: CDR1 LNHDA, CDR2 SQIVND (reference sequence). The chain's CDR3 is CASSIQGSGTEAFF. CDR3 in DNA: TGTGCCAGTAGTATCCAGGGATCCGGAACTGAAGCTTTCTTT.

This chain joins TRBV6-1 and TRBJ1-4; 8 nucleotides align to TRBD1. CDR1 and CDR2 from the germline V gene are MNHNS and SASEGT. The CDR3 has 16 residues. V lost 2 bases and J lost 8; bases outside the gene matches: 10. CDR3 protein: CASSESHGTGSEKLFF. In DNA form, the CDR3 reads TGTGCCAGCAGTGAATCTCACGGGACAGGTTCCGAAAAACTGTTTTTT.

This chain connects TRBV9 to TRBJ2-3; D is unclear. This CDR3 region has 14 residues. Trimming left V 4 bases short and J 4 bases short, with 13 bases between. From germline, CDR1 is SGDLS and CDR2 YYNGEE. The CDR3 DNA reads as TGTGCCAGCAGCCCCCGAAATATTCCAGATACGCAGTATTTT. Protein product: CASSPRNIPDTQYF.

This sequence joins TRBV6-5 and TRBJ1-5; 7 positions match TRBD1. There are 13 residues in the CDR3. The V gene end was trimmed by 11 bases and the J gene end by 0 bases; junction bases not matched to a gene: 4. Germline V gene sequence: CDR1 MNHEY, CDR2 SVGAGI. This chain's CDR3 is CAGGQNSNQPQHF. The CDR3 DNA follows: TGTGCCGGGGGACAGAATAGCAATCAGCCCCAGCATTTT.

The chain employs TRBV7-6 and TRBJ2-5; maybe TRBD2 (6 bases). Per germline, CDR1 SGHVS and CDR2 FNYEAQ. Trimming shortened V by 1 base and J by 5 bases, and 14 bases separated the two germline ends. The CDR3 loop spans 15 amino acids. CDR3 sequence (DNA): TGTGCCAGCAGCTTAGGACTAGTCACAAGGGAGACCCAGTACTTC. Translation gives CASSLGLVTRETQYF.

The chain carries TRBV18 and TRBJ2-1; D call uncertain. Trimming removed 2 bases from V and 8 bases from J, with 13 bases in between. Looked up from germline, CDR1 is KGHSH and CDR2 is LQKENI. The CDR3 covers 14 residues. CDR3 in amino acids: CASSPSIVWDEQFF. CDR3 nucleotides: TGTGCCAGCTCACCATCGATTGTTTGGGATGAGCAGTTCTTC. Combining the CDR3 with reference TRBV18 and TRBJ2-1 gives the whole variable domain NAGVMQNPRHLVRRRGQEARLRCSPMKGHSHVYWYRQLPEEGLKFMVYLQKENIIDESGMPKERFSAEFPKEGPSILRIQQVVRGDSAAYFCASSPSIVWDEQFFGPGTRLTVL.

V is TRBV5-5 and J is TRBJ1-3; tentatively, D is TRBD1 (5 bases). The CDR3 runs 17 residues. Looked up from germline, CDR1 is SGHKS and CDR2 is YYEKEE (reference sequence). Trimming stripped 2 bases from V and 2 bases from J, with 17 bases between. CDR3 bases: TGTGCCAGCAGCTTAGGGTTTGGGGGTTTTACTGGAAACACCATATATTTT. Its protein is CASSLGFGGFTGNTIYF.

This chain connects TRBV9 to TRBJ1-2, with 8 positions matching TRBD1. The V and J ends lost 4 bases and 6 bases, in that order; junction bases with no gene match: 20. The CDR3 is 18 residues long. Looked up from germline, CDR1 is SGDLS and CDR2 is YYNGEE. The CDR3 is CASSPQWEYQGAPNGYTF. DNA of the CDR3: TGTGCCAGCAGCCCCCAGTGGGAATATCAGGGGGCGCCTAATGGCTACACCTTC.

The rearrangement joins TRBV6-5 to TRBJ1-3, with D possibly TRBD1 on 5 matching bases. The CDR3 contains 14 residues. CDR1 is MNHEY, CDR2 SVGAGI, per germline. The V end was cut by 2 bases, the J end by 2 bases, with 7 bases between. The CDR3 nucleotides are TGTGCCAGCAGTTACAGGGGAACTGGAAACACCATATATTTT. Its translation: CASSYRGTGNTIYF.